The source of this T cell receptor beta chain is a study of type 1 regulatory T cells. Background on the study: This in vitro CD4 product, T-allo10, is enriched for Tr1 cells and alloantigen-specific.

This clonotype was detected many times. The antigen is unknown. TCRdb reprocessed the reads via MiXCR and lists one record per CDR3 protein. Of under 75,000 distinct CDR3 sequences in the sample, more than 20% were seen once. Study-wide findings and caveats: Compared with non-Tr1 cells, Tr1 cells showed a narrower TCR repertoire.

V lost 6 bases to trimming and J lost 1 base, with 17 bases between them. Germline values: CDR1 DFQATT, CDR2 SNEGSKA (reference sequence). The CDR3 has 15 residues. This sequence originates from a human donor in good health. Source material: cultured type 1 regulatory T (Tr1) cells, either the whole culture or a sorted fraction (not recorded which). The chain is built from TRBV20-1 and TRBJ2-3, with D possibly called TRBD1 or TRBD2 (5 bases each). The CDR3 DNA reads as TGCAGTGCCACGGACCGGGACGGGCGCACAGATACGCAGTATTTT. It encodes CSATDRDGRTDTQYF.